This T cell receptor (beta chain) stems from a study of vaccination and CD4 T cells after COVID-19. For the study at large: Researchers treated control cultures with a CEFX pool, an HIV-1 Nef pool, or no peptide.

General study results and limits: Convalescent patients' clones that were vaccine-specific were spike mono-reactive in 304 of 307 cases.

V was shortened by 5 bases and J by 6 bases, with 8 bases between the two germline ends. The germline CDR1 and CDR2 sequences are SGHTA and FQGNSA. The CDR3 totals 12 residues. The study sequenced cultured CD4+ T cell DNA using the Oncomine TCR Beta short-read assay. TCRdb re-derived calls from the PCR reads in MiXCR, one entry per CDR3 protein. The sample has about 20,000 distinct CDR3 sequences; roughly 70% are singletons. The sample's treatment: roughly 10-day PBMC culture with coronavirus spike peptide pools or control peptides (ViraFEST assay). PBMCs, plated at roughly 2 million per well, were grown in the presence of 10 IU/ml IL-2 and 10 ug/ml peptide pools. Replacement of half the medium with fresh IL-2 medium took place on days 3 and 7. A few counts support this clonotype. Its antigen is not identified.

This clonotype originated in a human donor who had recovered from COVID-19. The sequenced sample consisted of CD4+ T cells from blood, cultured in vitro. The genes are TRBV7-2 and TRBJ1-5, with unresolved D. The CDR3 DNA sequence: TGTGCCAGCAGCACAGACACTCAGCCCCAGCATTTT. Encoded protein: CASSTDTQPQHF.